Below are 26 T cell receptor beta chains sequenced from a single sample in a study of cytomegalovirus exposure and HLA in healthy donors. PCR employed 60 Vbeta and 13 Jbeta primers. The protocol was immunoSEQ multiplex PCR, while the TCRdb copy is restricted to in-frame clones and leaves out a portion. The profile covers some 130,000 clones, with almost 80% appearing a single time and approximately 1% taken by the ten largest. The sequencing input was PBMCs. The source of these receptors is a man between 18 and 29 years old in good health and CMV-seronegative.

V is TRBV7-9 and J is TRBJ2-3, with a weak D call TRBD2 (5 bases). The CDR3 is made up of 11 amino acids. The V gene's germline CDR1 is SEHNR and CDR2 FQNEAQ (reference sequence). Trimming took off 11 bases at V and 5 bases at J, with 11 bases between the two ends. CDR3 protein: CAGSRGDTQYF. In DNA form, the CDR3 reads TGTGCCGGGAGCCGGGGAGATACGCAGTATTTT. The entire variable domain, with the rest obtained from reference TRBV7-9 and TRBJ2-3, is as follows: DTGVSQNPRHKITKRGQNVTFRCDPISEHNRLYWYRQTLGQGPEFLTYFQNEAQLEKSRLLSDRFSAERPKGSFSTLEIQRTEQGDSAMYLCAGSRGDTQYFGPGTRLTVL.

This clone turned up a few times. The V gene is TRBV6-1, the J gene TRBJ2-7; 14 bases match TRBD2. The CDR3 covers 15 residues. Germline assignment: CDR1 MNHNS and CDR2 SASEGT. J lost 6 bases, V lost 8 bases, and 9 bases had no gene match. The CDR3 DNA reads TGTGCCAGCGATGTGACTAGCGGGGGGGCTGGCGAGCAGTACTTC. Encoded protein: CASDVTSGGAGEQYF.

The rearrangement links TRBV19 to TRBJ2-1; 8 bases fit TRBD1. This CDR3 has 16 amino acids. CDR1 is LNHDA and CDR2 is SQIVND in the germline V gene (reference sequence). Trimming at V came to 6 bases and at J to 8 bases, leaving 15 bases not matched to a gene. CDR3 nucleotides: TGTGCCAGTAGCCCGAGACAGGGGCTCGCGAGGTATGAGCAGTTCTTC. It codes for CASSPRQGLARYEQFF.

The rearrangement links TRBV29-1 to TRBJ2-6, with 7 bases aligning to TRBD1. The CDR3 runs 15 residues. The V gene end was trimmed by 6 bases and the J gene end by 0 bases; junction bases not matched to a gene: 5. The germline V gene encodes CDR1 SQVTM and CDR2 ANQGSEA. CDR3 DNA sequence: TGCAGCGTGGGGGACAGAAACTCTGGGGCCAACGTCCTGACTTTC. It translates to CSVGDRNSGANVLTF.

The chain joins TRBV7-2 to TRBJ1-2, with D maybe TRBD1 (6 bases). Germline CDR1 and CDR2: SGHTA and FQGNSA. Trimming took 2 bases from V and 12 from J, leaving 16 bases between them. The CDR3 consists of 13 residues. This CDR3 reads CASSLKQGSVDTF. The CDR3 DNA reads as TGTGCCAGCAGCTTAAAACAGGGAAGCGTAGACACCTTC. The full variable domain, rest sourced from reference TRBV7-2 and TRBJ1-2, is GAGVSQSPSNKVTEKGKDVELRCDPISGHTALYWYRQSLGQGLEFLIYFQGNSAPDKSGLPSDRFSAERTGGSVSTLTIQRTQQEDSAVYLCASSLKQGSVDTFGSGTRLTVV.

The chain uses TRBV14 and TRBJ2-1; no clear D gene. Germline V gene data show CDR1 as SGHDN and CDR2 as FVKESK. Trimming removed 1 base at V and 4 bases at J, with 14 bases between. This CDR3 region has 16 residues. This chain's CDR3 is CASSQATIPRYNEQFF. In DNA form, the CDR3 reads TGTGCCAGCAGCCAAGCAACTATCCCTCGGTACAATGAGCAGTTCTTC.

The V call is TRBV27, the J call TRBJ2-2; D is possibly TRBD1 (7 bases). This CDR3 is built from 16 residues. The V gene's germline CDR1 is MNHEY and CDR2 SMNVEV (reference sequence). V was pared by 8 bases and J by 4 bases, with 20 bases between. Here the CDR3 DNA reads TGTGCCAGCCGCCTCGATGCGGGACAGTTCACCGGGGAGCTGTTTTTT. It specifies CASRLDAGQFTGELFF.

This clone occurred many times. The J gene is TRBJ2-2, the V gene TRBV2; the D gene is possibly TRBD2 (5 bases). Germline-derived CDR1 and CDR2 are SNHLY and FYNNEI. The CDR3 spans 10 residues. Deletions cut 8 bases from V and 8 bases from J, with 6 bases between. Written as DNA, the CDR3 is TGTGCCAGCGGCGGGGGGGAGCTGTTTTTT. Protein product: CASGGGELFF.

V usage is TRBV6-5 and J usage is TRBJ1-2; possible D gene TRBD1, 6 bases. Per the germline V gene, CDR1 is MNHEY and CDR2 is SVGAGI. This CDR3 has 13 amino acids. The ends were cut back, 6 bases at V and 4 bases at J, with 12 bases in the middle. The CDR3 is CASRPGQSYGYTF. The CDR3 bases are TGTGCCAGCAGACCTGGACAGAGCTATGGCTACACCTTC.

The chain joins TRBV7-9 to TRBJ1-2; D not resolved. CDR3 length: 12 residues. Germline V lookup: CDR1 SEHNR, CDR2 FQNEAQ (reference sequence). Trimming shortened V by 1 base and J by 6 bases, and 6 bases separated the two germline ends. In DNA, the CDR3 is TGTGCCAGCAGCTTAGACCTACATGGCTACACCTTC. Its translation is CASSLDLHGYTF.

This chain joins TRBV30 and TRBJ2-7; 9 bases are shared with TRBD2. The ends lost 0 bases at V and 5 bases at J; junction bases unmatched: 5. Germline CDR1 reads GTSNPN; CDR2 reads SVGIG (reference sequence). This CDR3 comprises 14 residues. In nucleotides, the CDR3 is TGTGCCTGGAGTGTAGGAGGCGGGGGGGACGAGCAGTACTTC. It is translated as CAWSVGGGGDEQYF.

This clone has just one count. The CDR3 spells CASTGRGGETQYF. CDR3 bases: TGTGCCAGCACGGGCAGGGGCGGGGAGACCCAGTACTTC. The chain joins TRBV6-6 to TRBJ2-5, with D possibly matching TRBD1 (6 bases). Germline CDR1 and CDR2: MNHNY and SVGAGI (reference sequence). V gave up 7 bases and J gave up 5 bases, with 14 bases separating them. This CDR3 contains 13 residues.

The V and J genes are TRBV15 and TRBJ2-7; possibly TRBD1 for D (6 bases). V was cut by 6 bases and J by 9 bases, with 21 bases left in between. Germline CDR1 and CDR2: LNHNV and YYDKDF (reference sequence). The CDR3 contains 14 residues. CDR3 sequence: CATSSRMGQPVQYF. The DNA of the CDR3 is TGTGCCACCAGTTCTAGGATGGGACAACCGGTGCAGTACTTC.

The chain carries TRBV4-3 and TRBJ1-1; D is uncertain. V lost 3 bases and J lost 1, with 9 bases in between. Looked up from germline, CDR1 is LGHNA and CDR2 is YSLEER. The CDR3 covers 14 residues. CDR3 nucleotides: TGCGCCAGCAGCCAGATCGGGTCGAACACTGAAGCTTTCTTT. This codes for CASSQIGSNTEAFF.

This chain connects TRBV4-1 to TRBJ1-2; possibly TRBD1 for D (5 bases). The V gene's germline CDR1 is MGHRA and CDR2 YSYEKL. V was pared by 2 bases and J by 2 bases, with 24 bases between. This CDR3 is built from 19 residues. The chain's CDR3 is CASSQTPGAGFPENYGYTF. The CDR3 DNA follows: TGCGCCAGCAGCCAAACGCCTGGGGCAGGGTTTCCGGAAAACTATGGCTACACCTTC.

This chain joins TRBV5-4 and TRBJ2-7; 7 bases map to TRBD1. The V segment lost 4 bases and the J segment 1 base; nucleotides outside the gene matches: 11. Germline values: CDR1 SGHNT, CDR2 YYREEE (reference sequence). This CDR3 has 16 amino acids. The chain's CDR3 is CASSVGQASSSYEQYF. DNA for the CDR3: TGTGCCAGCAGCGTCGGACAGGCCTCATCTTCCTACGAGCAGTACTTC.

In the case of this clone: The same CDR3 also results from other DNA sequences found in this sample. The chain joins TRBV9 to TRBJ1-2; 7 bases align to TRBD1. This CDR3 contains 13 residues. Germline CDR1 reads SGDLS; CDR2 reads YYNGEE. J lost 7 bases, V lost 0 bases, and 3 bases had no gene match. Here the CDR3 reads CASSVGQGGGYTF. CDR3 bases: TGTGCCAGCAGCGTAGGACAGGGAGGTGGCTACACCTTC.

This clone was counted a few times. Other nucleotide sequences from this sample produce the same CDR3. The chain combines TRBV5-4 with TRBJ1-1, with D perhaps matching TRBD1 (5 bases). This CDR3 has 13 amino acids. V was pared by 0 bases and J by 4 bases, with 7 bases between. Germline V CDR1 and CDR2: SGHNT, YYREEE (reference sequence). The CDR3 sequence: CASSLGRGTEAFF. In nucleotides, the CDR3 is TGTGCCAGCAGCTTGGGAAGGGGCACTGAAGCTTTCTTT. Full variable domain (missing parts from reference TRBV5-4 and TRBJ1-1): ETGVTQSPTHLIKTRGQQVTLRCSSQSGHNTVSWYQQALGQGPQFIFQYYREEENGRGNFPPRFSGLQFPNYSSELNVNALELDDSALYLCASSLGRGTEAFFGQGTRLTVV.

V gene TRBV7-9 combines with J gene TRBJ1-4, with unresolved D. The V gene lost 5 bases and the J gene lost 5 bases, with 15 bases spanning the gap. Germline V gene sequence: CDR1 SEHNR, CDR2 FQNEAQ (reference sequence). CDR3 length: 15 amino acids. CDR3 protein: CASSPGEAVNEKLFF. The CDR3 region has the DNA TGTGCCAGCAGCCCCGGAGAGGCCGTAAATGAAAAACTGTTTTTT.

This chain connects TRBV7-2 to TRBJ2-7; D is unresolved. Germline-derived CDR1 and CDR2 are SGHTA and FQGNSA. The ends were cut back, 1 base at V and 0 bases at J, with 7 bases in the middle. The length of the CDR3 is 14 residues. The chain's CDR3 is CASSLGQVSYEQYF. The CDR3 bases are TGTGCCAGCAGCTTAGGGCAGGTCTCCTACGAGCAGTACTTC. The entire variable domain, with the rest obtained from reference TRBV7-2 and TRBJ2-7, is as follows: GAGVSQSPSNKVTEKGKDVELRCDPISGHTALYWYRQSLGQGLEFLIYFQGNSAPDKSGLPSDRFSAERTGGSVSTLTIQRTQQEDSAVYLCASSLGQVSYEQYFGPGTRLTVT.

This rearrangement joins TRBV4-1 to TRBJ1-1; 9 bases map to TRBD1. V lost 1 base and J lost 5; bases outside the gene matches: 11. Per the germline V gene, CDR1 is MGHRA and CDR2 is YSYEKL. This CDR3 has 17 amino acids. The CDR3 is CASSQARDRAVWTEAFF. CDR3 sequence (DNA): TGCGCCAGCAGCCAAGCGCGGGACAGGGCGGTGTGGACTGAAGCTTTCTTT.

The chain uses TRBV6-6 and TRBJ2-1; TRBD2 aligns across 8 bases. In germline, CDR1 is MNHNY, CDR2 SVGAGI (reference sequence). J was trimmed by 3 bases and V by 5 bases; bases with no gene match: 6. The CDR3 is 15 amino acids. The DNA of the CDR3 is TGTGCCAGCAGTCCCTCGGGGGGGTTCTACAATGAGCAGTTCTTC. This gives the protein CASSPSGGFYNEQFF.

CDR3 amino acids: CATETGAHGYTF. CDR3 bases: TGTGCCACCGAGACAGGGGCCCATGGCTACACCTTC. The gene calls are TRBV2 and TRBJ1-2, with 8 bases identical to TRBD1. Germline CDR1 is SNHLY and CDR2 is FYNNEI. The CDR3 has 12 amino acids. V was clipped by 10 bases and J by 6 bases; unmatched bases: 7.

This clone was observed a handful of times. V usage is TRBV6-5 and J usage is TRBJ1-6; 10 bases map to TRBD1. The CDR3 is 15 amino acids. V gave up 8 bases and J gave up 9 bases; unmatched junction bases: 10. Germline V gene data show CDR1 as MNHEY and CDR2 as SVGAGI. In DNA form, the CDR3 reads TGTGCCAGCGGACCGACAGGGGGCTCGGGTTCACCCCTCCACTTT. Residues: CASGPTGGSGSPLHF.

The chain links TRBV6-5 to TRBJ2-3; 7 bases are shared with TRBD1. Germline assignment: CDR1 MNHEY and CDR2 SVGAGI. V lost 8 bases and J lost 0; bases outside the gene matches: 5. The CDR3 covers 14 residues. CDR3 loop: CASSQGPSTDTQYF. The CDR3 DNA reads TGTGCCAGCTCACAGGGGCCAAGCACAGATACGCAGTATTTT.

The chain has TRBV2 and TRBJ2-1; TRBD1 aligns across 9 bases. The V segment lost 6 bases and the J segment 9 bases; nucleotides outside the gene matches: 9. The CDR3 spans 14 residues. The germline CDR1 and CDR2 sequences are SNHLY and FYNNEI. In DNA, the CDR3 is TGTGCCAGCAGGAGGGACAGGGAGGTTTCTGAGCAGTTCTTC. Protein: CASRRDREVSEQFF.